This note documents a single T cell receptor (beta chain) sequence. The antigen is not known. TCRdb keeps only in-frame clones here, not all; method: immunoSEQ multiplex PCR. The profile shows 34,000 or so clones, almost 80% of them singletons. CDR1 and CDR2 from the germline V gene are MNHEY and SVGAGI. The CDR3 contains 14 residues. Trimming at V came to 2 bases and at J to 7 bases, leaving 6 bases not matched to a gene. The data were obtained in a study of T cells in narcolepsy. Study background: Enrolled donors included narcolepsy type 1 or type 2 patients and healthy controls. Overall study results and limits: Some memory CD4+ repertoires had no autoreactive clone sequences.

Source material: memory (CD45RA-) CD4+ T cells from blood. The chain is built from TRBV6-5 and TRBJ1-1, with 8 bases that match TRBD1. The clonotype was recovered from a human donor in good health. The CDR3 reads CASSYKWDRIEAFF. The CDR3 DNA is TGTGCCAGCAGTTACAAGTGGGACAGGATTGAAGCTTTCTTT.